The 6 T cell receptor beta chains below all came from one sample that was sequenced in a study of beta chain features in type 1 diabetes. Study outcomes and limitations: Across all four CD4+ subsets, people with type 1 diabetes showed modestly shorter TCRB CDR3s.

Which antigens these TCRs recognize remains unknown. Reverse transcribing all isolated RNA meant expressed TCRB transcripts were sequenced. The protocol was immunoSEQ multiplex PCR, while the TCRdb copy is restricted to in-frame clones and leaves out a portion. The table shows some 700,000 clones, with around an eighth occurring only once. What was sequenced was naive CD4+ T cells from blood. The receptors shown here come from a young man with type 1 diabetes.

This rearrangement joins TRBV6-6 to TRBJ2-2; 12 nucleotides match TRBD1. The germline gives CDR1 MNHNY, CDR2 SVGAGI (reference sequence). The CDR3 has 15 residues. V trimming: 6 bases; J trimming: 6 bases; junction bases outside the gene matches: 5. CDR3 sequence (DNA): TGTGCCAGCAGCCTGGGACAGGGGGCGGCCGGGGAGCTGTTTTTT. Its protein product is CASSLGQGAAGELFF.

CDR3 in amino acids: CASSQGVQGSNDETQYF. CDR3 bases: TGCGCCAGCAGCCAAGGAGTTCAAGGGTCTAACGATGAGACCCAGTACTTC. The rearrangement uses TRBV4-1 and TRBJ2-5; D is uncertain. The CDR3 runs 17 residues. Trimming removed 1 base at V and 5 bases at J, with 20 bases between. Germline loops: CDR1 MGHRA, CDR2 YSYEKL.

Only a few counts were recorded for this clone. The J gene is TRBJ1-6, the V gene TRBV7-8; no clear D gene. The V gene's germline CDR1 is SGHVS and CDR2 FQNEAQ. V was trimmed by 2 bases and J by 6 bases, leaving 14 bases between them. This CDR3 spans 16 amino acids. CDR3 sequence (DNA): TGTGCCAGCAGCTTATCACCACCCCAGATTAATTCACCCCTCCACTTT. It specifies CASSLSPPQINSPLHF. The variable domain in full, with the rest retrieved from reference TRBV7-8 and TRBJ1-6, is GAGVSQSPRYKVAKRGQDVALRCDPISGHVSLFWYQQALGQGPEFLTYFQNEAQLDKSGLPSDRFFAERPEGSVSTLKIQRTQQEDSAVYLCASSLSPPQINSPLHFGNGTRLTVT.

In this sample, this clone turned up a few times. The chain couples TRBV10-3 to TRBJ1-5; the match to TRBD1 covers 9 bases. The germline CDR1 and CDR2 sequences are ENHRY and SYGVKD. The ends lost 8 bases at V and 4 bases at J; junction bases unmatched: 3. This CDR3 has 13 residues. CDR3 residues: CAIRDRDNQPQHF. The CDR3 DNA is TGTGCCATCCGGGACAGGGATAATCAGCCCCAGCATTTT.

The chain has TRBV19 and TRBJ1-5; 9 bases agree with TRBD1. V lost 5 bases and J lost 5; bases outside the gene matches: 10. This CDR3 comprises 16 residues. CDR1 is LNHDA, CDR2 SQIVND, per germline (reference sequence). Here the CDR3 DNA reads TGTGCCAGTAGTTTCGCCGGGACAGGGTGGCATCAGCCCCAGCATTTT. It specifies CASSFAGTGWHQPQHF. The whole variable domain, filled in from reference TRBV19 and TRBJ1-5, reads DGGITQSPKYLFRKEGQNVTLSCEQNLNHDAMYWYRQDPGQGLRLIYYSQIVNDFQKGDIAEGYSVSREKKESFPLTVTSAQKNPTAFYLCASSFAGTGWHQPQHFGDGTRLSIL.

This clone was found a few times. The chain links TRBV29-1 to TRBJ1-1; the match to TRBD1 covers 8 bases. Germline CDR1 is SQVTM and CDR2 is ANQGSEA. The CDR3 spans 16 residues. With V trimmed by 0 bases and J by 1 base, 7 bases remained unmatched. The CDR3 DNA sequence: TGCAGCGTTGAAGACCCGACAACAGGGGGGAACACTGAAGCTTTCTTT. It encodes CSVEDPTTGGNTEAFF.